Below are 9 T cell receptor beta chains sequenced from a single sample in a study of yellow fever vaccine responses in identical twins. TCRdb reprocessed the RT-PCR reads with MiXCR, giving one entry per CDR3 protein. The repertoire includes approximately 32,000 distinct CDR3 sequences, 50% to 65% of them detected once, and 4.5% to 5% sits in the top ten. Sample: T cells from blood (PBMCs), unsorted or a sorted subset (not recorded which), taken before or after yellow fever vaccination (not recorded which). Every receptor here comes from a woman younger than 35 who received the yellow fever vaccine.

CDR3 in DNA: TGTGCCAGCCACCGACAGGGAGGCACTGAAGCTTTCTTT. Protein product: CASHRQGGTEAFF. The chain links TRBV25-1 to TRBJ1-1, with 7 bases that match TRBD1. Looked up from germline, CDR1 is MGHDK and CDR2 is SYGVNS. The V gene end was trimmed by 8 bases and the J gene end by 4 bases; junction bases not matched to a gene: 7. The CDR3 has 13 amino acids.

This chain joins TRBV20-1 and TRBJ2-3; D gene unclear. V was trimmed by 3 bases and J by 0 bases, leaving 19 bases between them. The CDR3 totals 17 residues. Per the germline V gene, CDR1 is DFQATT and CDR2 is SNEGSKA (reference sequence). The CDR3 DNA follows: TGCAGTGCTAGGGTTGAACTTGAACCAAAAAGCACAGATACGCAGTATTTT. The encoded protein is CSARVELEPKSTDTQYF.

This clonotype was recorded a few times. This chain connects TRBV18 to TRBJ2-5; TRBD2 matches 11 bases. Germline V gene sequence: CDR1 KGHSH, CDR2 LQKENI. The ends lost 1 base at V and 5 bases at J; junction bases unmatched: 9. The length of the CDR3 is 17 residues. This CDR3 reads CASSPQLAGVHGETQYF. The CDR3, as DNA: TGTGCCAGCTCACCACAACTAGCGGGAGTGCACGGGGAGACCCAGTACTTC.

There are a few counts of this clonotype. This chain connects TRBV6-4 to TRBJ2-1, with 9 positions matching TRBD2. J lost 4 bases, V lost 2 bases, and 12 bases had no gene match. This CDR3 has 18 amino acids. Germline CDR1 MRHNA, CDR2 SNTAGT. The CDR3 DNA follows: TGTGCCAGCAGTGACGAGTCGCGGGAGGGGACCACTTACAATGAGCAGTTCTTC. The encoded protein is CASSDESREGTTYNEQFF.

The chain recombines TRBV12-3 or TRBV12-4 with TRBJ1-6; D unresolved. Trimming left V 6 bases short and J 2 bases short, with 8 bases between. The CDR3 runs 14 residues. CDR3 in DNA: TGTGCCAGCAGGGACCGTACCTATAATTCACCCCTCCACTTT. It is translated as CASRDRTYNSPLHF.

CDR3 sequence reads: CASRPGLAGNTQYF. CDR3 nucleotides: TGTGCCAGCAGACCTGGACTAGCGGGAAATACGCAGTATTTT. The chain couples TRBV13 to TRBJ2-3; TRBD2 aligns across 12 bases. The length of the CDR3 is 14 residues. V shed 6 bases, J shed 7 bases, and the junction held 5 bases outside the gene matches. Germline V gene sequence: CDR1 PRHDT, CDR2 FYEKMQ (reference sequence).

This clonotype was seen more than once but under ten times. The chain carries TRBV7-6 and TRBJ2-1; 15 bases agree with TRBD2. The CDR3 has 18 residues. V lost 4 bases, J lost 0 bases, and 4 bases stayed unmatched. Germline V CDR1 and CDR2: SGHVS, FNYEAQ. CDR3 nucleotide sequence: TGTGCCAGCAGCTCGCCGGGACTAGCGGGGGGCTCCTACAATGAGCAGTTCTTC. Its translation: CASSSPGLAGGSYNEQFF.

This clonotype was detected a few times. The rearrangement joins TRBV13 to TRBJ2-5; possibly TRBD1 for D (5 bases). Germline-derived CDR1 and CDR2 are PRHDT and FYEKMQ (reference sequence). The CDR3 spans 12 residues. The germline V and J ends were trimmed by 6 bases and 6 bases, with 11 bases remaining between them. The CDR3 DNA follows: TGTGCCAGCAGATCGACAGATAAGACCCAGTACTTC. Protein: CASRSTDKTQYF.

This chain links TRBV18 with TRBJ1-1; possible D gene TRBD1, 6 bases. CDR1 KGHSH and CDR2 LQKENI come from the germline V gene. The CDR3 covers 13 residues. V gave up 2 bases and J gave up 10 bases, with 14 bases separating them. In DNA, the CDR3 is TGTGCCAGCTCACCATGGGACAAGGTTGTAGCTTTCTTT. The encoded protein is CASSPWDKVVAFF.